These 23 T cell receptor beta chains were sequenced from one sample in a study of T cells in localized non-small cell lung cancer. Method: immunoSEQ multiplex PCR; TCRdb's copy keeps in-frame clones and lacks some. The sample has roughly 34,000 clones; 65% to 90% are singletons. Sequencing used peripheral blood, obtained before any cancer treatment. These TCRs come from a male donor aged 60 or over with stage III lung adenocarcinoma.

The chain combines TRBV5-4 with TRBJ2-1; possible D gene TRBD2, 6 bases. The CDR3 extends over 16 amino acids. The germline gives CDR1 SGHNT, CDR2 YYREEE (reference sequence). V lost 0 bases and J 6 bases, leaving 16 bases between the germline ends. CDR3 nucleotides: TGTGCCAGCAGCTTGGGCGGCGGGAATCTGGGCAATGAGCAGTTCTTC. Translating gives CASSLGGGNLGNEQFF.

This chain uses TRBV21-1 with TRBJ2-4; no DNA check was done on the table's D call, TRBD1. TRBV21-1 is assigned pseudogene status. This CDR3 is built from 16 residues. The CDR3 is CASSHSNRLAKNIQYF. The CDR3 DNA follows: TGTGCCAGCAGCCACAGTAATCGGTTAGCCAAAAACATTCAGTACTTC.

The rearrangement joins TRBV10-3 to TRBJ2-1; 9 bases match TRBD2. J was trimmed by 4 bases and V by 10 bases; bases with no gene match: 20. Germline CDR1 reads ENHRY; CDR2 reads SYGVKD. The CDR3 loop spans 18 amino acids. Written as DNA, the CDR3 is TGTGCCACCCTAGACTACGGGGACAGCGGGGGGCATTACAATGAGCAGTTCTTC. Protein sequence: CATLDYGDSGGHYNEQFF.

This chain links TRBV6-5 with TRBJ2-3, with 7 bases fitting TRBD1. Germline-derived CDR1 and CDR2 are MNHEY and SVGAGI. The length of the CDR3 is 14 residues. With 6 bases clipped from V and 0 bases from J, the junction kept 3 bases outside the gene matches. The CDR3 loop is CASSDRASTDTQYF. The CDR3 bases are TGTGCCAGCAGCGACAGGGCTAGCACAGATACGCAGTATTTT.

The CDR3, as DNA: TGTGCCAGCAGCGGACTCCGGGACAGGGGCGGAGATACTGAAGCTTTCTTT. It yields the protein CASSGLRDRGGDTEAFF. This chain links TRBV7-2 with TRBJ1-1; 10 bases fit TRBD1. Germline V gene sequence: CDR1 SGHTA, CDR2 FQGNSA. This CDR3 has 17 residues. The junction had 14 bases not matched to a gene; V was cut back by 5 bases and J by 5 bases.

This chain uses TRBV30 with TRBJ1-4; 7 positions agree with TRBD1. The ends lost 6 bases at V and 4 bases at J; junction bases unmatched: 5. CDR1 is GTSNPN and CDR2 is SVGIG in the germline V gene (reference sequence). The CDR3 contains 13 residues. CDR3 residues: CACRTGLNEKLFF. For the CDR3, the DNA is TGTGCCTGCCGGACAGGACTTAATGAAAAACTGTTTTTT.

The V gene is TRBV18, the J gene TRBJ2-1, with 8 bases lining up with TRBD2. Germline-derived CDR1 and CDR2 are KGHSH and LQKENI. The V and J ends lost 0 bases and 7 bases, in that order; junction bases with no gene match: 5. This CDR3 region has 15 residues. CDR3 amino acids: CASSPPGGRRNEQFF. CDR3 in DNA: TGTGCCAGCTCACCACCGGGCGGGAGGAGGAATGAGCAGTTCTTC.

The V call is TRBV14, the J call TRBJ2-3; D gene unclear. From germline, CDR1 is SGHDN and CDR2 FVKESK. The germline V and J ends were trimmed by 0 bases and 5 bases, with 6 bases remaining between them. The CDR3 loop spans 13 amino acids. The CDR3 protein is CASSQDPRDTQYF. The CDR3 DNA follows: TGTGCCAGCAGCCAAGACCCTCGAGATACGCAGTATTTT. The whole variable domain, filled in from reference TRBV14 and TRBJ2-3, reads EAGVTQFPSHSVIEKGQTVTLRCDPISGHDNLYWYRRVMGKEIKFLLHFVKESKQDESGMPNNRFLAERTGGTYSTLKVQPAELEDSGVYFCASSQDPRDTQYFGPGTRLTVL.

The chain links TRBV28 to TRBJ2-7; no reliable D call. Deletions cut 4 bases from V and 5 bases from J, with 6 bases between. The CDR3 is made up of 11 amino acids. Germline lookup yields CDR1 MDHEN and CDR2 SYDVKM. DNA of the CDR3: TGTGCCAGCAGTTATGACGACGAGCAGTACTTC. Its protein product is CASSYDDEQYF.

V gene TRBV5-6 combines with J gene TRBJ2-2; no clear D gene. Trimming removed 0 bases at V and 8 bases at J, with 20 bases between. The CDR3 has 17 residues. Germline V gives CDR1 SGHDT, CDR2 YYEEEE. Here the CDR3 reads CASSLVTAGHLRGELFF. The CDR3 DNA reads TGTGCCAGCAGCTTGGTAACGGCAGGCCACCTTAGGGGGGAGCTGTTTTTT.

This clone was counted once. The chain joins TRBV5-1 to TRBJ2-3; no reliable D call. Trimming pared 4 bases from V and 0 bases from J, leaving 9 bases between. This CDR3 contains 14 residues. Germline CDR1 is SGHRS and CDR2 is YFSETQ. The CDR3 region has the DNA TGCGCCAGCAGCACGACGGCTAGCACAGATACGCAGTATTTT. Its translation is CASSTTASTDTQYF.

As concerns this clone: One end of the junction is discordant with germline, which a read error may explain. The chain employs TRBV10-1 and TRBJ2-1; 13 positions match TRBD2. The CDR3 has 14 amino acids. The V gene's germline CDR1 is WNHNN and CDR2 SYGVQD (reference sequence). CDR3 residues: CASSTSGRANAQFF. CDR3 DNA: TGCGCCAGCAGTACTAGCGGGAGGGCCAATGCGCAGTTCTTC.

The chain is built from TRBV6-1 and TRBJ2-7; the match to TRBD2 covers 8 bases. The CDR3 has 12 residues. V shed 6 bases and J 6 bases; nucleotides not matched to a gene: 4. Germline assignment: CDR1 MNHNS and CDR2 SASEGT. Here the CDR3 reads CASRAGGGEQYF. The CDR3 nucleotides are TGTGCCAGCAGGGCGGGAGGAGGCGAGCAGTACTTC.

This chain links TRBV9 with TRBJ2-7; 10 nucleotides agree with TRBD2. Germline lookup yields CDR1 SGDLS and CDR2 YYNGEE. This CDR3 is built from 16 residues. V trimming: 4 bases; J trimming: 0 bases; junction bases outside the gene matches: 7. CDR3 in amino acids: CASSPMTSGPSYEQYF. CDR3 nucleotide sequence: TGTGCCAGCAGCCCAATGACTAGCGGGCCCTCCTACGAGCAGTACTTC.

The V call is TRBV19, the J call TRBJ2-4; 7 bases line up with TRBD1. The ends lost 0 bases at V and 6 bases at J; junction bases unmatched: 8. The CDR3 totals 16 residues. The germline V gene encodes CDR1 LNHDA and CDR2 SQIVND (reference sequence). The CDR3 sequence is CASSIEGGRGANIQYF. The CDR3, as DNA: TGTGCCAGTAGTATAGAAGGGGGCCGGGGCGCAAACATTCAGTACTTC.

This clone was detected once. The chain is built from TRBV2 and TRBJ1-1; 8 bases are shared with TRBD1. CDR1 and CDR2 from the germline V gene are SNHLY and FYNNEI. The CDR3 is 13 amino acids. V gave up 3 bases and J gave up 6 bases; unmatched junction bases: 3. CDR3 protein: CASSDQGASEAFF. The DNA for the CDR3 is TGTGCCAGCAGTGACCAGGGGGCCTCTGAAGCTTTCTTT.

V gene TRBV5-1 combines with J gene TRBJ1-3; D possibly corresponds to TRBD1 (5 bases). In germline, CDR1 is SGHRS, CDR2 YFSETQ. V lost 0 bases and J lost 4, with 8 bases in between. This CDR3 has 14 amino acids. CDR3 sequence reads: CASSLAGLGNTIYF. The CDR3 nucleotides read TGCGCCAGCAGCTTGGCAGGGCTGGGAAACACCATATATTTT.

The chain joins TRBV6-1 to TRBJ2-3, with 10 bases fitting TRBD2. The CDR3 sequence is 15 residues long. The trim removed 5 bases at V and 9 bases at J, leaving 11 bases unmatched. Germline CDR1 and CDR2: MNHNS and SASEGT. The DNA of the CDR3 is TGTGCCAGCAGTTCCCGGGGACTAGCGCCAGCCACGCAGTATTTT. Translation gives CASSSRGLAPATQYF.

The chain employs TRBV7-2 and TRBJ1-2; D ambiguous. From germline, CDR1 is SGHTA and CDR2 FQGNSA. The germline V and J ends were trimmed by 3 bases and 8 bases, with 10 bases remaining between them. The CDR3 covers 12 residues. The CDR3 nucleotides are TGTGCCAGCAGCTTGGGGTCGGCCGGCTACACCTTC. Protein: CASSLGSAGYTF.

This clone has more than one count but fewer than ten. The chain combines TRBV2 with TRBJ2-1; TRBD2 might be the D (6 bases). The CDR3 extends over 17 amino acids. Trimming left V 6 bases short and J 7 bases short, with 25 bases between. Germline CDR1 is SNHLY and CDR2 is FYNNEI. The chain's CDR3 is CASRGAPPGGLGNEQFF. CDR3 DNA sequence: TGTGCCAGCAGAGGAGCCCCCCCCGGAGGGTTGGGAAATGAGCAGTTCTTC.

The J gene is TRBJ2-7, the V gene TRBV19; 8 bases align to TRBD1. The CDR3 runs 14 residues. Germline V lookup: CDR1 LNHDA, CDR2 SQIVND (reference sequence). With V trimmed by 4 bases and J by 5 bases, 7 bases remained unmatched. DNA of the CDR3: TGTGCCAGTAGTAGGAGGGACAGGTCCAACGAGCAGTACTTC. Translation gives CASSRRDRSNEQYF.

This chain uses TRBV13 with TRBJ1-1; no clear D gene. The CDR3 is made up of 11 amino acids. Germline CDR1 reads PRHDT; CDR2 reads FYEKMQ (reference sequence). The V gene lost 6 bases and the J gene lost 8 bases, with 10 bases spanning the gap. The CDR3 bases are TGTGCCAGCAGAGGTTCTGGGGAAGCTTTCTTT. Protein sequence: CASRGSGEAFF.

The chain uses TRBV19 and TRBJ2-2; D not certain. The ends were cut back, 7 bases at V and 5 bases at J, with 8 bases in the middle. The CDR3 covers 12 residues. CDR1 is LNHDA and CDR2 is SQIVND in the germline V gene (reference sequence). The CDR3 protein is CASIPGTGELFF. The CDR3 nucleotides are TGTGCCAGTATCCCTGGGACCGGGGAGCTGTTTTTT.